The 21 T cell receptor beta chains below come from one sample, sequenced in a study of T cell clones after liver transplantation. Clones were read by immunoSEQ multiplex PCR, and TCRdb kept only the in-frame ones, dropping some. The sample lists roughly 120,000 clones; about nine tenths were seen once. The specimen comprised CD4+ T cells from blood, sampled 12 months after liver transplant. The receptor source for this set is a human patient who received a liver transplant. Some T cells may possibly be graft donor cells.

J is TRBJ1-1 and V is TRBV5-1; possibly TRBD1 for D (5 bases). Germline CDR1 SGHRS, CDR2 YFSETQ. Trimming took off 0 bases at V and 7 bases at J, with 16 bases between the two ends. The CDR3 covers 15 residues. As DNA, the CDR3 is TGCGCCAGCAGCTTGGAGTTGGGCAGGGATGGTGAAGCTTTCTTT. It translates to CASSLELGRDGEAFF.

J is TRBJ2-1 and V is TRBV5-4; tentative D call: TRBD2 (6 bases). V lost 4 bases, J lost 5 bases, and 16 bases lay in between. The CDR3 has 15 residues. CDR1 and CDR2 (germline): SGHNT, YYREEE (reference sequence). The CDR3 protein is CASSPPGTPNNEQFF. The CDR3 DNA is TGTGCCAGCAGCCCCCCCGGGACTCCCAACAATGAGCAGTTCTTC.

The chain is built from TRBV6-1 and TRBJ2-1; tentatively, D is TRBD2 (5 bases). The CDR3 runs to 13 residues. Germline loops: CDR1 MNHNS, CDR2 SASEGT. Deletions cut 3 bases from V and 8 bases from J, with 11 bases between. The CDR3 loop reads CASSDLGGYEQFF. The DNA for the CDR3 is TGTGCCAGCAGTGATCTGGGCGGGTATGAGCAGTTCTTC.

The CDR3 DNA reads as TGTGCCTGGAGTGAGGGGGGCAGGACTGAAGCTTTCTTT. Its protein product is CAWSEGGRTEAFF. The V and J genes are TRBV30 and TRBJ1-1, with D possibly being TRBD1 (6 bases). The CDR3 sequence is 13 residues long. CDR1 GTSNPN and CDR2 SVGIG come from the germline V gene (reference sequence). The ends were cut back, 1 base at V and 5 bases at J, with 11 bases in the middle.

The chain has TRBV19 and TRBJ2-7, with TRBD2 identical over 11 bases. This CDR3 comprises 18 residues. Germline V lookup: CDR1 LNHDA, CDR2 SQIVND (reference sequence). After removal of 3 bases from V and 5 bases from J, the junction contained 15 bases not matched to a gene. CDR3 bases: TGTGCCAGTAGTATCGGGTGGACTAGCGGGCCATCCCCCCACGAGCAGTACTTC. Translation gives CASSIGWTSGPSPHEQYF.

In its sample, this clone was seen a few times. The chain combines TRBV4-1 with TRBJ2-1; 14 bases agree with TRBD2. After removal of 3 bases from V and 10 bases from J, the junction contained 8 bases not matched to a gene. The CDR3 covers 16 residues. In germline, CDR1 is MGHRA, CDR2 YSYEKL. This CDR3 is CASSQAGTSGSVEQFF. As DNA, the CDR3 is TGCGCCAGCAGCCAGGCTGGGACTAGCGGGAGTGTGGAGCAGTTCTTC.

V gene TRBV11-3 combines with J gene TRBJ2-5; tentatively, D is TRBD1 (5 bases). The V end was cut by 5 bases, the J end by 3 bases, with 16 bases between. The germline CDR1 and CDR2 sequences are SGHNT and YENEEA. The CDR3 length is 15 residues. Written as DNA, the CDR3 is TGTGCCAGCAGCCACAATCCGGGCAGGGAAGAGACCCAGTACTTC. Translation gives CASSHNPGREETQYF.

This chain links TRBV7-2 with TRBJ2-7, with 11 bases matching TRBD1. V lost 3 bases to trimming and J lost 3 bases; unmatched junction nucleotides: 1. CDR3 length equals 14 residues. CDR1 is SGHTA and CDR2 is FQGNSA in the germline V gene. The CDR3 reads CASSLDRGRYEQYF. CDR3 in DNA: TGTGCCAGCAGCTTGGACAGGGGGCGCTACGAGCAGTACTTC.

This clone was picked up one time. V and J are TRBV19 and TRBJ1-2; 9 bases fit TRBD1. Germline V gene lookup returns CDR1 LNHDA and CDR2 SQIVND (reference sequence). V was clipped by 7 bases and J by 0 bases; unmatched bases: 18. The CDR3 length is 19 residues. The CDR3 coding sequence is TGTGCCAGTACCCAAGGAGGGGGACAGGGTACTTCAGCTAACTATGGCTACACCTTC. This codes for CASTQGGGQGTSANYGYTF.

CDR3 nucleotide sequence: TGTGCCAGCAGTCCGTTCCGACTAGCCCCCAGCACAGATACGCAGTATTTT. Amino acids: CASSPFRLAPSTDTQYF. The chain has TRBV2 and TRBJ2-3; 7 nucleotides match TRBD2. Losses at the gene ends were 5 bases for V and 0 bases for J; bases not matched to a gene: 11. Germline V gene sequence: CDR1 SNHLY, CDR2 FYNNEI. The CDR3 is made up of 17 amino acids.

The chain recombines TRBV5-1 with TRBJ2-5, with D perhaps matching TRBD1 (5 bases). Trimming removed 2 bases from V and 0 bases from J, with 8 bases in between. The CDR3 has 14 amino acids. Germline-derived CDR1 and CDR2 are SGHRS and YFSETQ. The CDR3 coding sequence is TGCGCCAGCAGCTTATGGACAAACCAAGAGACCCAGTACTTC. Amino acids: CASSLWTNQETQYF.

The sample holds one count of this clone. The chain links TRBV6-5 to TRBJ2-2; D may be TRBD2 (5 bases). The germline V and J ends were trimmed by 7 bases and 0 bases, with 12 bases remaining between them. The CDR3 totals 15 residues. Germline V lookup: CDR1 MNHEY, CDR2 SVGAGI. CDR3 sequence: CASMSEGPNTGELFF. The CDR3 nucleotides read TGTGCCAGCATGAGCGAGGGCCCGAACACCGGGGAGCTGTTTTTT.

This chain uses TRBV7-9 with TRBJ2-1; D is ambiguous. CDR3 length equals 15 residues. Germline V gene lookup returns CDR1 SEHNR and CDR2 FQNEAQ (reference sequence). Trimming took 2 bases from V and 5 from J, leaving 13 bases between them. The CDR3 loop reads CASSLYTTPNNEQFF. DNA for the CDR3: TGTGCCAGCAGCTTATATACTACGCCTAACAATGAGCAGTTCTTC.

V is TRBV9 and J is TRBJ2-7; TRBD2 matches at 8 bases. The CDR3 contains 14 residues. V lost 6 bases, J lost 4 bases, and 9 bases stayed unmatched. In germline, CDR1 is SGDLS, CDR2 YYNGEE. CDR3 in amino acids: CASTPTSEPYEQYF. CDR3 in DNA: TGTGCCAGCACCCCGACTAGCGAGCCGTACGAGCAGTACTTC.

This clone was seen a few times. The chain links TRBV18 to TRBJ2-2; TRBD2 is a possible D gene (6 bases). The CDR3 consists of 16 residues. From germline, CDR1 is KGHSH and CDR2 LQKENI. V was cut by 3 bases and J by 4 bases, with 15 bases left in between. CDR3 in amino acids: CASSPRGVWGTGELFF. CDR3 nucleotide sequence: TGTGCCAGCTCACCCCGCGGGGTATGGGGCACCGGGGAGCTGTTTTTT.

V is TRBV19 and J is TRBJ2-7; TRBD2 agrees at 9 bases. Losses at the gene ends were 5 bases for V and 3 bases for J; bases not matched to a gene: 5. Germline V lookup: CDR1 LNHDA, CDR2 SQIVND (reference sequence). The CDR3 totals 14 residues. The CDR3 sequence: CASSVAGVFYEQYF. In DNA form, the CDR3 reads TGTGCCAGTAGTGTAGCGGGAGTCTTCTACGAGCAGTACTTC.

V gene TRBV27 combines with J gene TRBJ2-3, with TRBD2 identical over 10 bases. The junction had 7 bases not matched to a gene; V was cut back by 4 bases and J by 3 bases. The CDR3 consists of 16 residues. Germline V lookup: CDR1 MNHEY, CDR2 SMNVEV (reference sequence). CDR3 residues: CASSSQLAGWTDTQYF. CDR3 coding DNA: TGTGCCAGCAGTTCCCAACTAGCGGGATGGACAGATACGCAGTATTTT.

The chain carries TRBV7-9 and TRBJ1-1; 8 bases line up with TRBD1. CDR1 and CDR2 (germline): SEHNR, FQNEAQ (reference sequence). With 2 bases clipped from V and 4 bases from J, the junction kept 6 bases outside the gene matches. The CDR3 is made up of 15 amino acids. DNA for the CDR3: TGTGCCAGCAGCTTACAGGGGGCGCACGGCACTGAAGCTTTCTTT. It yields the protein CASSLQGAHGTEAFF.

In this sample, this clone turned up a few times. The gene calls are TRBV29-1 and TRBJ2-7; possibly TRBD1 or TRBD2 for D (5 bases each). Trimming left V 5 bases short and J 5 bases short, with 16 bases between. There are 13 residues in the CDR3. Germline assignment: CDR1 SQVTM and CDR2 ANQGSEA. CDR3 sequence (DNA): TGCAGCGTTCGGTTCCCGGGGACCCACGAGCAGTACTTC. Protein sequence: CSVRFPGTHEQYF.

CDR3 residues: CASSLGMGGAYNEQFF. In DNA, the CDR3 is TGTGCCAGCAGCTTGGGGATGGGGGGAGCCTACAATGAGCAGTTCTTC. The rearrangement links TRBV5-4 to TRBJ2-1; TRBD2 might be the D (6 bases). Per the germline V gene, CDR1 is SGHNT and CDR2 is YYREEE (reference sequence). The CDR3 spans 16 residues. V was clipped by 0 bases and J by 2 bases, with 12 bases between them.

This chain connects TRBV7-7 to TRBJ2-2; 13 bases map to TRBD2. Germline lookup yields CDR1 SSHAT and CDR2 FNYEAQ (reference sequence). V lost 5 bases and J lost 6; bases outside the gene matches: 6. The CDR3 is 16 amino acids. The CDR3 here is CASSRRTSGSPGELFF. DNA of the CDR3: TGTGCCAGCAGCCGACGGACTAGCGGGAGCCCCGGGGAGCTGTTTTTT. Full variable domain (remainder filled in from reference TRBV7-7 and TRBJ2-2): GAGVSQSPRYKVTKRGQDVTLRCDPISSHATLYWYQQALGQGPEFLTYFNYEAQPDKSGLPSDRFSAERPEGSISTLTIQRTEQRDSAMYRCASSRRTSGSPGELFFGEGSRLTVL.